This TCR beta chain was identified in a study of tumor and adjacent non-tumor tissue in lung cancer. At the level of the study: The patients, about nine men and roughly 5 women, were about 31 to 76 with stage I to III disease. On average, productive TCRbeta reads reached roughly 4.2 million per sample. General observations from the study: Top 100 clones took a larger repertoire share in normal lung. Higher tumor TCR diversity was associated with shorter survival.

The library came from three nested PCR rounds adapted from ARM-PCR protocols. MiXCR was run by TCRdb on the multiplex PCR reads, yielding one entry per CDR3 protein. Altogether almost 75,000 distinct CDR3 sequences are present, around 70% being singletons, with the ten largest covering about a quarter. A remark on this clonotype: Antigen unknown. The junction shows a germline mismatch at one end, possibly a read error.

No cell sorting was done before RNA was extracted from the tissue. More than 3 cm separated this lung sample from the edge of the tumor. The CDR3 is 16 amino acids. In germline, CDR1 is MGHRA, CDR2 YSYEKL. The sample comprised distant non-tumor lung tissue. The source of this sequence is a woman aged 45-65 years with non-small cell lung cancer. The chain uses TRBV4-1 and TRBJ2-7, with D tentatively TRBD1 (5 bases). CDR3 in amino acids: CASNQDLYRSLSEQYF. The DNA of the CDR3 is TGCGCCAGCAACCAAGATTTGTACAGGAGCTTGAGCGAGCAGTACTTC.